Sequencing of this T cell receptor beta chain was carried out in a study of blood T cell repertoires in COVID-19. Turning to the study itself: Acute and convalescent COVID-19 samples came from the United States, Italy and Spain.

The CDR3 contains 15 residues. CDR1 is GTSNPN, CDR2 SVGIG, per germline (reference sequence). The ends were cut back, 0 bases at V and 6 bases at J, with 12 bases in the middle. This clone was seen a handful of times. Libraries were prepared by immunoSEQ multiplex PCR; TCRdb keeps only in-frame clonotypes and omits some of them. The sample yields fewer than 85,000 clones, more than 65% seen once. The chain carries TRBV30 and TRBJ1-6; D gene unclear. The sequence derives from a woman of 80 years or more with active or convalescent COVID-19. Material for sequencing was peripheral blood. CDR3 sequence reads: CAWSVGIGSNSPLHF. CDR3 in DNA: TGTGCCTGGAGTGTGGGCATAGGTTCTAATTCACCCCTCCACTTT. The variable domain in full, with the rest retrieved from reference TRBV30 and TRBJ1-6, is SQTIHQWPATLVQPVGSPLSLECTVEGTSNPNLYWYRQAAGRGLQLLFYSVGIGQISSEVPQNLSASRPQDRQFILSSKKLLLSDSGFYLCAWSVGIGSNSPLHFGNGTRLTVT.